The 23 T cell receptor beta chains reported below all come from one sample, sequenced in a study of tumor and adjacent non-tumor tissue in lung cancer. This sample's RNA came from whole unsorted tissue. The normal lung tissue was taken more than 3 cm from the tumor edge. The library came from three nested PCR rounds adapted from ARM-PCR protocols. TCRdb independently ran MiXCR on the multiplex PCR reads; one entry per CDR3 protein. The sample includes fewer than 75,000 distinct CDR3 sequences, more than 75% seen only once; the top ten take 45%. Source material: distant non-tumor lung tissue. Source of these receptors: a man aged 60-69 years with non-small cell lung cancer.

For this clonotype: A much larger clone lies a single base off, so this may be a read error. The genes are TRBV7-9 and TRBJ2-1; D is undetermined. The CDR3 length is 17 residues. Germline values: CDR1 SEHNR, CDR2 FQNEAQ (reference sequence). CDR3 DNA: TGTGCCAGCAGCCCTGAGCCGGACCTTCATACCTACAATGAGCTGTTCTTC. As protein: CASSPEPDLHTYNELFF.

With respect to this clonotype: One end of the junction varies from germline; a read error may be responsible. V usage is TRBV11-1 and J usage is TRBJ2-3; 9 positions match TRBD2. Germline values: CDR1 SGHAT, CDR2 FQDESV (reference sequence). The CDR3 has 16 amino acids. CDR3 nucleotide sequence: TGTGCCAGCAGCTTGACTAGCGGTGTCAGCACAGATACGCAATATTTT. Protein product: CASSLTSGVSTDTQYF.

Many counts were recorded for this clonotype. J is TRBJ2-1 and V is TRBV6-1; no firm D call. Germline V gene data show CDR1 as MNHNS and CDR2 as SASEGT. V was shortened by 3 bases and J by 3 bases, with 6 bases between the two germline ends. This CDR3 comprises 13 residues. DNA of the CDR3: TGTGCCAGCAGTGACTACGGCTACAATGAGCAGTTCTTC. The encoded protein is CASSDYGYNEQFF.

The rearrangement uses TRBV12-3 or TRBV12-4 and TRBJ2-1; D is possibly TRBD2 (6 bases). The CDR3 has 15 residues. V was clipped by 7 bases and J by 8 bases, with 21 bases between them. The CDR3 here is CASTPGVARVHEQFF. CDR3 sequence (DNA): TGTGCCAGCACCCCGGGAGTAGCGAGGGTGCATGAGCAGTTCTTC.

Note on this clonotype: A much larger clone lies a single base off, so this may be a read error. This chain connects TRBV23-1 to TRBJ2-7, with TRBD1 matching 8 bases. TRBV23-1 is reported as an ORF; its role is uncertain. The CDR3 length is 13 residues. The CDR3 DNA sequence: TGCGCCAGCAGTCAATCGACAGGGGAAGAGCATTACTTC. It codes for CASSQSTGEEHYF.

This clonotype was recorded once. The V and J genes are TRBV12-3 or TRBV12-4 and TRBJ2-3; D uncertain. V shed 10 bases and J shed 3 bases, with 14 bases lying between them. This CDR3 has 13 amino acids. In DNA, the CDR3 is TGTGCCATAAGTCGAGAAGAGACAGATACGCAGTATTTT. Translated: CAISREETDTQYF.

The genes are TRBV20-1 and TRBJ2-6; weak D call: TRBD1 (5 bases). CDR3 length: 16 amino acids. The V end lost 1 base, the J end lost 4 bases, and 14 bases lay between the germline ends. Per the germline V gene, CDR1 is DFQATT and CDR2 is SNEGSKA (reference sequence). CDR3 in amino acids: CSARGGASIGANVLTF. CDR3 DNA sequence: TGCAGTGCTAGAGGGGGCGCTTCGATCGGGGCCAACGTCCTGACTTTC.

In regard to this clonotype: The junction departs from the called germline gene at one end, perhaps through a read error. The chain links TRBV29-1 to TRBJ2-7; D call uncertain. This CDR3 contains 12 residues. Germline loops: CDR1 SQVTM, CDR2 ANQGSEA. The CDR3 nucleotides are TGCAGTGTTGAATGCATTGGGGACGAGCAGTACTTC. This gives the protein CSVECIGDEQYF.

This clonotype was seen just once. One end of the junction does not line up with germline, which may come from a read error. The chain recombines TRBV29-1 with TRBJ2-7; TRBD1 aligns across 10 bases. The CDR3 covers 15 residues. Germline CDR1 SQVTM, CDR2 ANQGSEA. This chain's CDR3 is CSVEGGTGVLYGQYF. The CDR3 DNA follows: TGCAGCGTTGAAGGGGGGACAGGGGTCCTTTACGGGCAGTACTTC.

V usage is TRBV14 and J usage is TRBJ2-7; 12 bases align to TRBD2. Germline CDR1 SGHDN, CDR2 FVKESK. With V trimmed by 4 bases and J by 5 bases, 3 bases remained unmatched. The CDR3 has 14 residues. CDR3 residues: CASSRTSGINEQYF. DNA for the CDR3: TGTGCCAGCAGCCGGACTAGCGGGATTAACGAGCAGTACTTC.

This clonotype has only a few counts. A much more abundant neighbour one base away suggests this may be a read error. V gene TRBV5-4 combines with J gene TRBJ2-1; the match to TRBD2 covers 8 bases. The germline V gene has CDR1 SGHNT and CDR2 YYREEE (reference sequence). V lost 5 bases and J lost 9; bases outside the gene matches: 13. The CDR3 sequence is 15 residues long. The CDR3 nucleotides read TGTGCCAGCAGACCGGGACTAGTGGGAGGCGGTGAGCAGTTCTTC. Translating gives CASRPGLVGGGEQFF.

A note on this clonotype: No conserved phenylalanine or tryptophan ends this CDR3, so it is likely a read error. The rearrangement uses TRBV6-6 and TRBJ1-5; weak D call: TRBD1 (5 bases). CDR3 length: 13 amino acids. With 10 bases removed from V and 4 bases from J, the gap between germline ends came to 14 bases. The V gene's germline CDR1 is MNHNY and CDR2 SVGAGI (reference sequence). The CDR3 sequence: CAIRPNRNQPQHL. The CDR3 DNA follows: TGTGCCATCAGGCCAAACAGGAATCAGCCCCAGCATCTT.

The chain links TRBV11-2 to TRBJ2-7; 10 positions agree with TRBD1. With 5 bases clipped from V and 5 bases from J, the junction kept 9 bases outside the gene matches. The CDR3 is 15 amino acids. Germline loops: CDR1 SGHAT, CDR2 FQNNGV. CDR3 amino acids: CASSIRTGGINEQYF. CDR3 coding DNA: TGTGCCAGCAGCATCCGGACAGGGGGGATAAACGAGCAGTACTTC.

This clonotype has at least ten counts. The gene calls are TRBV6-1 and TRBJ1-5; unclear D gene. The V and J ends lost 1 base and 3 bases respectively, with 10 bases between them. Per the germline V gene, CDR1 is MNHNS and CDR2 is SASEGT. This CDR3 contains 15 residues. CDR3 sequence reads: CASSEGGGLNQPQHF. The CDR3 DNA follows: TGTGCCAGCAGTGAAGGGGGAGGCCTCAATCAGCCCCAGCATTTT.

A note on this clonotype: This may arise from a read error, as a much more abundant clone is one base away. The rearrangement uses TRBV11-2 and TRBJ2-1; 7 bases map to TRBD2. The CDR3 length is 15 residues. Per the germline V gene, CDR1 is SGHAT and CDR2 is FQNNGV. CDR3 bases: TGTGCCAGCAGCTTAGTACTAGCGCTTTACAATGGGCAGTTCTTC. Protein product: CASSLVLALYNGQFF.

V usage is TRBV4-1 and J usage is TRBJ2-1; tentative D call: TRBD1 (5 bases). Between the trimmed V and J ends, which lost 0 bases and 6 bases, there was a span of 21 bases. CDR1 is MGHRA and CDR2 is YSYEKL in the germline V gene. The CDR3 has 18 residues. CDR3 residues: CASSQEGLGVVAFNEQFF. CDR3 in DNA: TGCGCCAGCAGCCAAGAGGGGCTAGGAGTAGTGGCCTTCAATGAGCAGTTCTTC.

About this clonotype itself: One junction end does not reproduce the germline sequence, and a read error may be involved. This chain links TRBV6-2 or TRBV6-3 with TRBJ2-1, with 11 bases fitting TRBD1. The CDR3 sequence is 15 residues long. Germline-derived CDR1 and CDR2 are MNHEY and SVGEGT. CDR3 region: CASGAAGQGVNEQSF. DNA for the CDR3: TGTGCCAGCGGGGCAGCGGGACAGGGGGTCAATGAGCAGTCCTTC.

The rearrangement uses TRBV29-1 and TRBJ1-1, with D possibly matching TRBD1 (6 bases). Trimming took off 7 bases at V and 7 bases at J, with 19 bases between the two ends. Germline-derived CDR1 and CDR2 are SQVTM and ANQGSEA. The CDR3 spans 13 residues. For the CDR3, the DNA is TGCAGCGGATCAAGGGCTAGGGACATTGAAGCTTTCTTT. Encoded protein: CSGSRARDIEAFF.

This clonotype showed up just once. This clone may be a read error of a much larger clone one base away. The V and J genes are TRBV25-1 and TRBJ2-4; 8 bases line up with TRBD1. There are 18 residues in the CDR3. Losses at the gene ends were 6 bases for V and 1 base for J; bases not matched to a gene: 14. The germline gives CDR1 MGHDK, CDR2 SYGVNS. CDR3 residues: CASSGQGTAGVAKNIQYF. The CDR3 DNA reads as TGTGCCAGCAGCGGACAGGGTACTGCCGGAGTGGCCAAAAACATTCAGTACTTC. Full variable domain (remainder filled in from reference TRBV25-1 and TRBJ2-4): EADIYQTPRYLVIGTGKKITLECSQTMGHDKMYWYQQDPGMELHLIHYSYGVNSTEKGDLSSESTVSRIRTEHFPLTLESARPSHTSQYLCASSGQGTAGVAKNIQYFGAGTRLSVL.

On this clonotype: One junction end does not reproduce the germline sequence, and a read error may be involved. The V gene is TRBV12-3 or TRBV12-4, the J gene TRBJ1-4; weak D call: TRBD1 (5 bases). This CDR3 comprises 12 residues. This chain's CDR3 is CASSSGPEKLSF. The CDR3 DNA follows: TGTGCCAGCAGTTCGGGGCCAGAAAAACTGTCTTTT.

CDR3 residues: CASNFEPVTGELFF. The CDR3 nucleotides read TGTGCCAGCAACTTTGAACCGGTCACCGGGGAGCTGTTTTTT. The gene calls are TRBV7-3 and TRBJ2-2; no definite D call. V lost 7 bases, J lost 4 bases, and 13 bases lay in between. The V gene's germline CDR1 is SGHTA and CDR2 FQGTGA. The CDR3 is 14 amino acids.

This clonotype was detected a few times. This sequence joins TRBV12-5 and TRBJ2-7; D not resolved. Germline CDR1 LGHNT, CDR2 FRNRAP. CDR3 length: 14 amino acids. Trimming cost V 0 bases and J 3 bases, with 9 bases left between them. The CDR3 coding sequence is TGTGCTAGTGGTTTGGTACGGCACGACTACGAGCAGTACTTC. Its translation: CASGLVRHDYEQYF.

V gene TRBV10-3 combines with J gene TRBJ2-1; D possibly corresponds to TRBD2 (6 bases). There are 14 residues in the CDR3. CDR1 and CDR2 (germline): ENHRY, SYGVKD. Trimming left V 3 bases short and J 6 bases short, with 12 bases between. Written as DNA, the CDR3 is TGTGCCATCAGTGATCGGGGAGGCTCCAATGAGCAGTTCTTC. Its protein product is CAISDRGGSNEQFF.